What follows describes a single TCR beta chain. This CDR3 is 13 amino acids long. In germline, CDR1 is SGHNT, CDR2 YENEEA. The V end lost 1 base, the J end lost 6 bases, and 9 bases lay between the germline ends. The data were taken from a study of long-term antiretroviral therapy in people with HIV. The run of the v3.0 immunoSEQ assay was at survey level. The protocol was immunoSEQ multiplex PCR, while the TCRdb copy is restricted to in-frame clones and leaves out a portion. The table records almost 30,000 clones, about 90% of them present only once. The sequence was obtained from a man aged 45-65 years with HIV. This material consisted of unsorted PBMCs, taken 3.2 years before starting antiretroviral therapy. This chain joins TRBV11-3 and TRBJ1-1, with D tentatively TRBD1 (6 bases). CDR3 sequence: CASSLGGGAEAFF. The DNA of the CDR3 is TGTGCCAGCAGCTTAGGCGGGGGCGCTGAAGCTTTCTTT.